These 19 T cell receptor beta chains originate from one sample sequenced in a study of T cell changes during pregnancy in multiple sclerosis (dated by TCRdb to the late 2010s). The library was made by the immunoSEQ multiplex PCR assay. Here the immuneACCESS table is served through TCRdb, limited to in-frame sequences with V and J called. Missing clones are a known gap in these copies; in checked studies unresolved V genes cover under half, and the rest lacks a known reason. This sample holds approximately 50,000 clones; 94% were observed only once. Approximately 0.31% of the sample goes to the ten largest clones. Specimen: CD4+ T cells from peripheral blood mononuclear cells, collected in the third trimester of pregnancy. The receptor set was obtained from a female donor with multiple sclerosis, enrolled in a pregnancy study.

The CDR3 DNA is TGTGCCAGTAGTACCAGGCGACTAGCGGGGGATCAAGAGACCCAGTACTTC. Translated: CASSTRRLAGDQETQYF. This chain uses TRBV19 with TRBJ2-5; TRBD2 matches 12 bases. The germline V gene has CDR1 LNHDA and CDR2 SQIVND (reference sequence). CDR3 length equals 17 residues. J was trimmed by 2 bases and V by 4 bases; bases with no gene match: 8. Filled out from reference TRBV19 and TRBJ2-5, the complete variable domain reads DGGITQSPKYLFRKEGQNVTLSCEQNLNHDAMYWYRQDPGQGLRLIYYSQIVNDFQKGDIAEGYSVSREKKESFPLTVTSAQKNPTAFYLCASSTRRLAGDQETQYFGPGTRLLVL.

The count of this clone is one. The chain uses TRBV2 and TRBJ2-5; TRBD2 matches 7 bases. Germline CDR1 is SNHLY and CDR2 is FYNNEI. V shed 6 bases and J 1 base; nucleotides not matched to a gene: 5. The CDR3 length is 14 residues. The chain's CDR3 is CASRSTSLQETQYF. The DNA for the CDR3 is TGTGCCAGCAGATCGACTAGCCTCCAAGAGACCCAGTACTTC.

The rearrangement joins TRBV19 to TRBJ2-1; TRBD2 aligns across 8 bases. The length of the CDR3 is 15 residues. J gave up 5 bases and V 7 bases, and 10 bases lay outside the gene matches. CDR1 is LNHDA and CDR2 is SQIVND in the germline V gene (reference sequence). The CDR3 DNA reads as TGTGCCAGTACCGCGGGACTAGTTGGAGACAATGAGCAGTTCTTC. This sequence encodes CASTAGLVGDNEQFF.

The J gene is TRBJ2-5, the V gene TRBV6-1; D perhaps matches TRBD1 (6 bases). The germline CDR1 and CDR2 sequences are MNHNS and SASEGT. V was cut by 3 bases and J by 6 bases, with 17 bases left in between. This CDR3 comprises 15 residues. The CDR3 bases are TGTGCCAGCAGTGATCCTACCTTGACAGGTCAGACCCAGTACTTC. Protein sequence: CASSDPTLTGQTQYF.

The chain uses TRBV7-7 and TRBJ2-3, with a weak D call TRBD1 (6 bases). The CDR3 spans 16 residues. The germline CDR1 and CDR2 sequences are SSHAT and FNYEAQ (reference sequence). The germline V and J ends were trimmed by 3 bases and 4 bases, with 17 bases remaining between them. CDR3 in DNA: TGTGCCAGCAGCTTGAGTGGGGGCCTGGGGGCAGATACGCAGTATTTT. Protein: CASSLSGGLGADTQYF.

The chain combines TRBV28 with TRBJ2-7, with 14 bases aligning to TRBD2. V was clipped by 2 bases and J by 6 bases; unmatched bases: 6. This CDR3 is 16 amino acids long. Germline CDR1 MDHEN, CDR2 SYDVKM. The CDR3 nucleotides are TGTGCCAGCAGTTTACCCCGCGGACTAGCGGGAGGCGAGCAGTACTTC. Protein product: CASSLPRGLAGGEQYF.

This clone has just one count. V gene TRBV19 combines with J gene TRBJ2-4; TRBD2 might be the D (6 bases). CDR1 and CDR2 (germline): LNHDA, SQIVND (reference sequence). The CDR3 covers 15 residues. V gave up 4 bases and J gave up 0 bases, with 10 bases separating them. CDR3 amino acids: CASSSGTLAKNIQYF. DNA for the CDR3: TGTGCCAGTAGTAGTGGGACTCTAGCCAAAAACATTCAGTACTTC.

This chain connects TRBV9 to TRBJ2-7; a weak D match, TRBD2 (6 bases). CDR1 is SGDLS and CDR2 is YYNGEE in the germline V gene. The germline V and J ends were trimmed by 0 bases and 5 bases, with 9 bases remaining between them. The CDR3 sequence is 13 residues long. CDR3 loop: CASSVGGGDEQYF. The CDR3 region has the DNA TGTGCCAGCAGCGTAGGGGGCGGGGACGAGCAGTACTTC. Together with reference TRBV9 and TRBJ2-7, the CDR3 gives the full variable domain: DSGVTQTPKHLITATGQRVTLRCSPRSGDLSVYWYQQSLDQGLQFLIQYYNGEERAKGNILERFSAQQFPDLHSELNLSSLELGDSALYFCASSVGGGDEQYFGPGTRLTVT.

This clone was detected only once. The chain couples TRBV21-1 to TRBJ2-7; TRBD2 was called by the table and not checked on the DNA. TRBV21-1 has pseudogene status. The length of the CDR3 is 12 residues. The CDR3 nucleotides read TGTGCCAGCCGCGGGCGGTACTACGAGCAGTACTTC. This codes for CASRGRYYEQYF.

The chain combines TRBV7-2 with TRBJ2-5; perhaps TRBD2 as D (5 bases). Between the trimmed V and J ends, which lost 3 bases and 0 bases, there was a span of 8 bases. There are 14 residues in the CDR3. Germline V lookup: CDR1 SGHTA, CDR2 FQGNSA. The CDR3, as DNA: TGTGCCAGCAGCTTGGGAGTATACCAAGAGACCCAGTACTTC. It translates to CASSLGVYQETQYF.

This chain joins TRBV6-6 and TRBJ2-7; the match to TRBD2 covers 8 bases. J was trimmed by 7 bases and V by 4 bases; bases with no gene match: 15. CDR1 and CDR2 from the germline V gene are MNHNY and SVGAGI (reference sequence). This CDR3 is built from 16 residues. CDR3 protein: CASSSVSGLAPPEQYF. DNA for the CDR3: TGTGCCAGCAGTTCAGTTTCCGGACTAGCTCCCCCGGAGCAGTACTTC.

The chain combines TRBV19 with TRBJ1-1, with 8 bases fitting TRBD1. This CDR3 region has 17 residues. Trimming cost V 5 bases and J 2 bases; bases outside gene matches: 13. Germline V lookup: CDR1 LNHDA, CDR2 SQIVND (reference sequence). CDR3 in DNA: TGTGCCAGTAGTGCCCTCACATTCAGGGGGCCCAACACTGAAGCTTTCTTT. It specifies CASSALTFRGPNTEAFF.

CDR3 amino acids: CASSLGSPFRGHVTNEKLFF. CDR3 sequence (DNA): TGTGCCAGCAGTTTAGGCTCCCCTTTCAGGGGGCACGTCACTAATGAAAAACTGTTTTTT. The J gene is TRBJ1-4, the V gene TRBV28, with TRBD1 identical over 8 bases. J was trimmed by 2 bases and V by 2 bases; bases with no gene match: 16. The CDR3 has 20 amino acids. Germline lookup yields CDR1 MDHEN and CDR2 SYDVKM.

This chain uses TRBV14 with TRBJ2-7; D ambiguous. Germline assignment: CDR1 SGHDN and CDR2 FVKESK. This CDR3 region has 14 residues. V was pared by 1 base and J by 3 bases, with 10 bases between. This CDR3 is CASSQANRVYEQYF. In DNA form, the CDR3 reads TGTGCCAGCAGCCAAGCGAACAGAGTCTACGAGCAGTACTTC.

The rearrangement links TRBV4-3 to TRBJ1-2; tentative D call: TRBD1 (6 bases). The CDR3 loop spans 18 amino acids. CDR1 is LGHNA, CDR2 YSLEER, per germline. V lost 0 bases to trimming and J lost 2 bases, with 19 bases between them. CDR3 DNA sequence: TGCGCCAGCAGCCAAGATGTTGGCCAGGGGACGATAAACTATGGCTACACCTTC. Protein: CASSQDVGQGTINYGYTF.

The gene calls are TRBV2 and TRBJ2-2, with D possibly being TRBD2 (6 bases). Germline V gene data show CDR1 as SNHLY and CDR2 as FYNNEI. Trimming shortened V by 7 bases and J by 4 bases, and 13 bases separated the two germline ends. This CDR3 region has 14 residues. For the CDR3, the DNA is TGTGCCAGCACCGTCCGGGGGAGCACCGGGGAGCTGTTTTTT. This encodes CASTVRGSTGELFF. The full variable domain, its missing parts supplied by reference TRBV2 and TRBJ2-2, is EPEVTQTPSHQVTQMGQEVILRCVPISNHLYFYWYRQILGQKVEFLVSFYNNEISEKSEIFDDQFSVERPDGSNFTLKIRSTKLEDSAMYFCASTVRGSTGELFFGEGSRLTVL.

In DNA form, the CDR3 reads TGTGCCAGCAGCTTGCCAGGGAAAGAGACCCAGTACTTC. Its translation is CASSLPGKETQYF. The rearrangement links TRBV5-8 to TRBJ2-5; perhaps TRBD1 as D (5 bases). Germline lookup yields CDR1 SGHTS and CDR2 YDEGEE. V was trimmed by 1 base and J by 3 bases, leaving 7 bases between them. The CDR3 extends over 13 amino acids.

CDR3 nucleotide sequence: TGTGCCAGCAGCTTAAACAGGGTGTCCTACAATGAGCAGTTCTTC. Translation gives CASSLNRVSYNEQFF. This rearrangement joins TRBV7-8 to TRBJ2-1, with D possibly being TRBD1 (6 bases). V dropped 2 bases and J dropped 1 base, with 9 bases sitting between them. This CDR3 has 15 residues. Germline values: CDR1 SGHVS, CDR2 FQNEAQ.

The V gene is TRBV5-1, the J gene TRBJ1-3, with a tentative D call TRBD1 (5 bases). The ends were cut back, 1 base at V and 4 bases at J, with 9 bases in the middle. CDR1 is SGHRS and CDR2 is YFSETQ in the germline V gene. The CDR3 totals 14 residues. The CDR3 DNA reads as TGCGCCAGCAGCTTGCAAGGGGAAGGAAACACCATATATTTT. Protein: CASSLQGEGNTIYF. The whole variable domain, filled in from reference TRBV5-1 and TRBJ1-3, reads KAGVTQTPRYLIKTRGQQVTLSCSPISGHRSVSWYQQTPGQGLQFLFEYFSETQRNKGNFPGRFSGRQFSNSRSEMNVSTLELGDSALYLCASSLQGEGNTIYFGEGSWLTVV.